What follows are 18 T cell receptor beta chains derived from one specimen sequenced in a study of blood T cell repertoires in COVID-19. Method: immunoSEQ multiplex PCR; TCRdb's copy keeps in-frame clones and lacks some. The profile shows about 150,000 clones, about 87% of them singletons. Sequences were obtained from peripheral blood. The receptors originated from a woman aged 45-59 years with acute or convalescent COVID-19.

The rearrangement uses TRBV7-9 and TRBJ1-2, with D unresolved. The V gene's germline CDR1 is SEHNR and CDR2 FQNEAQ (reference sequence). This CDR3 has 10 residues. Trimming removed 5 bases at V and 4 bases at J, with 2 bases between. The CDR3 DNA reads TGTGCCAGCAGCCTCTATGGCTACACCTTC. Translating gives CASSLYGYTF.

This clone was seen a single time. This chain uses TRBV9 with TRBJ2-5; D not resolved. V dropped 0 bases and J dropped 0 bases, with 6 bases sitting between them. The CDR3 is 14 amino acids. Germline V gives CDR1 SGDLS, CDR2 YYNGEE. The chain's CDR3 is CASSVARYQETQYF. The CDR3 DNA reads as TGTGCCAGCAGCGTAGCCAGGTACCAAGAGACCCAGTACTTC.

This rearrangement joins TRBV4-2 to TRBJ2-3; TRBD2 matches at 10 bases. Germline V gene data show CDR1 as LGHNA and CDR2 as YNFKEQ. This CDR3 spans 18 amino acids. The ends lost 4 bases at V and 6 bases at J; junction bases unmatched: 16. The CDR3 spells CASSPPRASGGSFDTQYF. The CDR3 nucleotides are TGTGCCAGCAGCCCCCCCAGGGCTAGCGGGGGTTCCTTTGATACGCAGTATTTT.

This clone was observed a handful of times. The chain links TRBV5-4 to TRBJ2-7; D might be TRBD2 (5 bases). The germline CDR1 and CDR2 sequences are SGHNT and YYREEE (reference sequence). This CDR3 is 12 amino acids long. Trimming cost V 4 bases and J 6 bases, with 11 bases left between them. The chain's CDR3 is CASSLIRGEQYF. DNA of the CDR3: TGTGCCAGCAGCCTTATCCGGGGCGAGCAGTACTTC.

CDR3 coding DNA: TGTGCCAGCACAAAGGGGCAGAACACTGAAGCTTTCTTT. It translates to CASTKGQNTEAFF. The V and J genes are TRBV19 and TRBJ1-1; D perhaps matches TRBD1 (5 bases). V was trimmed by 9 bases and J by 1 base, leaving 12 bases between them. This CDR3 is 13 amino acids long. CDR1 is LNHDA, CDR2 SQIVND, per germline (reference sequence).

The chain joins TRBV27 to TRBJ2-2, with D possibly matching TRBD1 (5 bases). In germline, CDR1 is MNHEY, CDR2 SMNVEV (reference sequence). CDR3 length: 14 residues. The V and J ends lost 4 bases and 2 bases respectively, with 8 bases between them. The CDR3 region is CASSWGRNTGELFF. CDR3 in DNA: TGTGCCAGCAGTTGGGGCAGAAACACCGGGGAGCTGTTTTTT.

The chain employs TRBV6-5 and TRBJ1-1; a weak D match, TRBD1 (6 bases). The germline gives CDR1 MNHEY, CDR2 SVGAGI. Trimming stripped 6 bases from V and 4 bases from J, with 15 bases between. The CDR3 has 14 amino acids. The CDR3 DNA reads TGTGCCAGCAGCCTACAGGGCCTTGGCACTGAAGCTTTCTTT. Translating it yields CASSLQGLGTEAFF.

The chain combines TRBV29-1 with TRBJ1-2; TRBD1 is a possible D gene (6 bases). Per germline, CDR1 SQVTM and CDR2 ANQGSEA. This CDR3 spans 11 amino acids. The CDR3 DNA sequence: TGCAGGACTGAGGGGGGAGGGGGCTACACCTTC. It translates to CRTEGGGGYTF.

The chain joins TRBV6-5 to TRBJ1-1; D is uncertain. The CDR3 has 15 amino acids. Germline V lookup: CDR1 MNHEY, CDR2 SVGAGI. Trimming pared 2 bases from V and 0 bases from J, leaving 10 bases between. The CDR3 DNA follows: TGTGCCAGCAGTTACAACTGGGAGGTGAACACTGAAGCTTTCTTT. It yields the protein CASSYNWEVNTEAFF.

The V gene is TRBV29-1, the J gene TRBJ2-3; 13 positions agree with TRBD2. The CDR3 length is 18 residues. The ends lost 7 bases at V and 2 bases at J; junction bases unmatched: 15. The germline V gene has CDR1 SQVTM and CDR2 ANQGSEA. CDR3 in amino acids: CSAGTSGIMFSITDTQYF. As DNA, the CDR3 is TGCAGCGCAGGGACTAGCGGGATAATGTTCTCCATCACAGATACGCAGTATTTT.

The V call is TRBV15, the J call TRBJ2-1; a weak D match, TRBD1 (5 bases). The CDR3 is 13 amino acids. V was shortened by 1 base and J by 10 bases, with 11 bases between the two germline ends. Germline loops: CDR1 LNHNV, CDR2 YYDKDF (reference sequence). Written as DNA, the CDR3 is TGTGCCACCAGCAGAGCCTATGACAGCGAGCAGTTCTTC. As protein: CATSRAYDSEQFF. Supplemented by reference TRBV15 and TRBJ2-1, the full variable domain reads DAMVIQNPRYQVTQFGKPVTLSCSQTLNHNVMYWYQQKSSQAPKLLFHYYDKDFNNEADTPDNFQSRRPNTSFCFLDIRSPGLGDTAMYLCATSRAYDSEQFFGPGTRLTVL.

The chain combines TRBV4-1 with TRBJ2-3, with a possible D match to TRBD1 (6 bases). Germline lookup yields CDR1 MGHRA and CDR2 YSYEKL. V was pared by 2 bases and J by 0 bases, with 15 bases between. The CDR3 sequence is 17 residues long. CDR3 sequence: CASSQTGHYSSTDTQYF. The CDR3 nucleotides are TGCGCCAGCAGCCAAACGGGACACTACTCTAGCACAGATACGCAGTATTTT.

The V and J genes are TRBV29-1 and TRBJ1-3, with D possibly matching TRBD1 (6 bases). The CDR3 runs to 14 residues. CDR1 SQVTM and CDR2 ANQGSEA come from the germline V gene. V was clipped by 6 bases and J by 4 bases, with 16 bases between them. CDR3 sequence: CSVGARGWGNTIYF. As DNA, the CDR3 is TGCAGCGTGGGGGCAAGGGGCTGGGGAAACACCATATATTTT.

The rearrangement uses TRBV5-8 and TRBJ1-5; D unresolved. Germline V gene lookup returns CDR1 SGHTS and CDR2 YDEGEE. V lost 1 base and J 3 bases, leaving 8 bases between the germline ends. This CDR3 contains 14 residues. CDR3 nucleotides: TGTGCCAGCAGCTTGATGACTCCCAATCAGCCCCAGCATTTT. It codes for CASSLMTPNQPQHF.

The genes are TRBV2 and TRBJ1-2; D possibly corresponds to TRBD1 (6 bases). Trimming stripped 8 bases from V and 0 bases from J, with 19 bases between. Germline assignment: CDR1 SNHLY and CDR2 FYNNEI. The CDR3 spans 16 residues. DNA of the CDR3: TGTGCCAGCCAACCCGGGACACCCTTAGCTAACTATGGCTACACCTTC. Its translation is CASQPGTPLANYGYTF.

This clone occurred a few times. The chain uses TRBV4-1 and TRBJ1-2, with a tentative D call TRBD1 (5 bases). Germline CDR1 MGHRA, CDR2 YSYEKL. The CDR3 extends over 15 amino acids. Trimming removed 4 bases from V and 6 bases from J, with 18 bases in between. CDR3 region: CASSPLLAGQHGYTF. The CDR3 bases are TGCGCCAGCAGCCCCCTTTTGGCAGGGCAGCATGGCTACACCTTC.

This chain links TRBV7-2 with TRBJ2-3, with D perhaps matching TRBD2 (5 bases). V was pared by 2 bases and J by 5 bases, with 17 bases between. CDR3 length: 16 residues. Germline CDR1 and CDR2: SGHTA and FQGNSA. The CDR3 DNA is TGTGCCAGCAGCTTAAATCATTGGGCAAGCGGAGATACGCAGTATTTT. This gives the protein CASSLNHWASGDTQYF.

DNA for the CDR3: TGTGCCAGCAGCCTCCGGGACAGGAGAGGTGAAAAACTGTTTTTT. Its translation is CASSLRDRRGEKLFF. This chain joins TRBV5-6 and TRBJ1-4, with 8 bases lining up with TRBD1. The trim removed 4 bases at V and 7 bases at J, leaving 9 bases unmatched. Germline V lookup: CDR1 SGHDT, CDR2 YYEEEE. The CDR3 has 15 amino acids.